This T cell receptor beta chain derives from a study of PD-1 blockade in classical Hodgkin lymphoma. Findings and limits, study-wide: CD4+ TCR diversity, unlike CD8+, rose significantly by C4D1. Similar baseline diversity was found in complete responders and newly diagnosed patients. Relapsed/refractory patients reportedly had lower baseline diversity than newly diagnosed patients.

Every patient relapsed after autologous stem cell transplantation, and brentuximab vedotin exposure varied. Profiling relied on immunoSEQ multiplex PCR, and the TCRdb table lists in-frame clones only, not all of them. The sample lists some 25,000 clones; around 80% were seen once. Regarding this clone: What it binds is unknown.

Sequenced here: peripheral blood mononuclear cells (PBMCs), sampled before the second cycle of nivolumab. The sequence derives from a human donor with classical Hodgkin lymphoma.

Here the CDR3 reads CASSLYPGTEDGYTF. As DNA, the CDR3 is TGTGCCAGCAGCTTATACCCCGGGACAGAAGATGGCTACACCTTC. The J gene is TRBJ1-2, the V gene TRBV7-2, with TRBD1 identical over 7 bases. This CDR3 has 15 residues. J was trimmed by 6 bases and V by 2 bases; bases with no gene match: 9. Germline-derived CDR1 and CDR2 are SGHTA and FQGNSA. Filled out from reference TRBV7-2 and TRBJ1-2, the complete variable domain reads GAGVSQSPSNKVTEKGKDVELRCDPISGHTALYWYRQSLGQGLEFLIYFQGNSAPDKSGLPSDRFSAERTGGSVSTLTIQRTQQEDSAVYLCASSLYPGTEDGYTFGSGTRLTVV.